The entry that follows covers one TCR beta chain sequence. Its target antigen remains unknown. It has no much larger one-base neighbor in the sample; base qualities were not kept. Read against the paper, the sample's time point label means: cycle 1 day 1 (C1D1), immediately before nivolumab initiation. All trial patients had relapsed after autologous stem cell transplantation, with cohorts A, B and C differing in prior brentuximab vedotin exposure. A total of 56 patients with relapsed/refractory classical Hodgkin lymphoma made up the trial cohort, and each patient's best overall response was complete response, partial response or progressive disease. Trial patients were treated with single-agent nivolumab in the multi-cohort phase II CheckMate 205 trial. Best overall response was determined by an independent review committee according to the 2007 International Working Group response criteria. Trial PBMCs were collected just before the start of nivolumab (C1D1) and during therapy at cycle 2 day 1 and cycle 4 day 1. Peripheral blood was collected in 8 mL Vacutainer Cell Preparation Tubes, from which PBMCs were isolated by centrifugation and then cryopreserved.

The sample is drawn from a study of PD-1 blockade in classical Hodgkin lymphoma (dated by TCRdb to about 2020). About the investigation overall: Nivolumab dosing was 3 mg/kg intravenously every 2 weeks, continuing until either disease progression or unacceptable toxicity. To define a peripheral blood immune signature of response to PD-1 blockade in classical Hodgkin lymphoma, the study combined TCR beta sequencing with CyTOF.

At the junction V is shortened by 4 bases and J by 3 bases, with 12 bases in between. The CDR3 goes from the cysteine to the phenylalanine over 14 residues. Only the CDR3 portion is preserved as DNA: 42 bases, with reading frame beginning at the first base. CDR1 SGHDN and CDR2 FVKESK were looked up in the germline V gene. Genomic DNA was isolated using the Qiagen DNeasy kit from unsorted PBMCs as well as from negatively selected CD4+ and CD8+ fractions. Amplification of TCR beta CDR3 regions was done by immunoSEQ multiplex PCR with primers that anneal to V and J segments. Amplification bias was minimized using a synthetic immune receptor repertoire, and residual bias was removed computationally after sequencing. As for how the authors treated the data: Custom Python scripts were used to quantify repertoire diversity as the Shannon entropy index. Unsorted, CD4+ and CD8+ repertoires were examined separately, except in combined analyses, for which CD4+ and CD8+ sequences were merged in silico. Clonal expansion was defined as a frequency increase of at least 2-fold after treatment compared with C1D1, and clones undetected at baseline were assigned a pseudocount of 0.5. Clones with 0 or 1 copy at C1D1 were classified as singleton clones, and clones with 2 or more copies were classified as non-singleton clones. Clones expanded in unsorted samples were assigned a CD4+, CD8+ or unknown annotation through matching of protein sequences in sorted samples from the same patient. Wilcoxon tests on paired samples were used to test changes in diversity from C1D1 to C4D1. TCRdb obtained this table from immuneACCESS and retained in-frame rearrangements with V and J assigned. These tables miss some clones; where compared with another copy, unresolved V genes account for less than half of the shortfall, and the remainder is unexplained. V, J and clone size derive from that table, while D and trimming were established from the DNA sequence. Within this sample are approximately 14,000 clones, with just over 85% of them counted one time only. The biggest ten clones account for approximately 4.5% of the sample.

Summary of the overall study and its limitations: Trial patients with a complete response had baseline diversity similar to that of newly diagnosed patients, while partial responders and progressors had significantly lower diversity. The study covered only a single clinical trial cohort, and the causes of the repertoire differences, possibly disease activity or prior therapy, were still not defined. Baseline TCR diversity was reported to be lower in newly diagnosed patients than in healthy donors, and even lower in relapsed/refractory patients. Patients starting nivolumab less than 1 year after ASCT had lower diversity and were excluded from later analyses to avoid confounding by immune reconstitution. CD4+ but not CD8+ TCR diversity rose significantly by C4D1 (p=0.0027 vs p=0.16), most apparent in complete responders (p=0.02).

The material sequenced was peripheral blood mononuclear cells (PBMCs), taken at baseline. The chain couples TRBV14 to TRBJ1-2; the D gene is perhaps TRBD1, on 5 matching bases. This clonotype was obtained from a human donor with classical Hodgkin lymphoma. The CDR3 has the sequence CASSLLEGDYGYTF. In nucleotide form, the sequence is TGTGCCAGCAGCCTCCTTGAAGGGGACTATGGCTACACCTTC.